This T cell receptor (beta chain) was sequenced for a study of blood T cell repertoires in COVID-19. Profiled with immunoSEQ multiplex PCR; TCRdb holds only in-frame clones, not every one. The sample yields about 180,000 clones, 75% to 90% seen once. The ends were cut back, 3 bases at V and 9 bases at J, with 9 bases in the middle. Germline CDR1 and CDR2: MNHEY and SMNVEV (reference sequence). The CDR3 runs 12 residues. Those enrolled in Seattle joined during active infection and were followed longitudinally afterward. Sequenced material: peripheral blood. The receptor comes from a middle-aged woman with COVID-19, enrolled during active disease. The chain employs TRBV27 and TRBJ2-1; D gene uncertain. The chain's CDR3 is CASSFLTREQFF. Written as DNA, the CDR3 is TGTGCCAGCAGTTTCCTCACGCGTGAGCAGTTCTTC.